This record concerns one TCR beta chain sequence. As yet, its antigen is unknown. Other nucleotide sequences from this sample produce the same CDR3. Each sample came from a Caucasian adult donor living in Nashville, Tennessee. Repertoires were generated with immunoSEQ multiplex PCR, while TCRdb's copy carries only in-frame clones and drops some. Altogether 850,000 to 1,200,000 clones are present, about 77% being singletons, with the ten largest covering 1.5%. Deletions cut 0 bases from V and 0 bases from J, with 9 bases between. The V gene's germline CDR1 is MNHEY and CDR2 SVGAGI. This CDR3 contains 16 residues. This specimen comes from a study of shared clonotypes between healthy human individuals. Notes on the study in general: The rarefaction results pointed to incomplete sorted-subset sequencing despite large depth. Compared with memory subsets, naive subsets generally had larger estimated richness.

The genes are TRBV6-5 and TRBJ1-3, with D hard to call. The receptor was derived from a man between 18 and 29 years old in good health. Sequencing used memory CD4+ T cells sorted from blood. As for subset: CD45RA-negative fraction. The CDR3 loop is CASSYSSGSSGNTIYF. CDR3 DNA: TGTGCCAGCAGTTACTCTAGCGGATCCTCTGGAAACACCATATATTTT.